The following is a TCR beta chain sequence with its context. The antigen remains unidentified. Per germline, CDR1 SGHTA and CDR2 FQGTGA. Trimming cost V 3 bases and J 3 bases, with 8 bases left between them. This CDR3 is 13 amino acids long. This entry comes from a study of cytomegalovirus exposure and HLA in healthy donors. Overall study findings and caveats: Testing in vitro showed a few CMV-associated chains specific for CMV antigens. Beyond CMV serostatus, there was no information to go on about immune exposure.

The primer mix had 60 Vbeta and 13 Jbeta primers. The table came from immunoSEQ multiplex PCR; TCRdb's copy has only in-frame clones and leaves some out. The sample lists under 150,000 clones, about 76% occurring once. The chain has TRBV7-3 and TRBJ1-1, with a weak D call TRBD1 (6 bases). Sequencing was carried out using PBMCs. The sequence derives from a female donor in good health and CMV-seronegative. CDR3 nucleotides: TGTGCCAGCAGCTTGGACAGATACACTGAAGCTTTCTTT. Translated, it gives CASSLDRYTEAFF.